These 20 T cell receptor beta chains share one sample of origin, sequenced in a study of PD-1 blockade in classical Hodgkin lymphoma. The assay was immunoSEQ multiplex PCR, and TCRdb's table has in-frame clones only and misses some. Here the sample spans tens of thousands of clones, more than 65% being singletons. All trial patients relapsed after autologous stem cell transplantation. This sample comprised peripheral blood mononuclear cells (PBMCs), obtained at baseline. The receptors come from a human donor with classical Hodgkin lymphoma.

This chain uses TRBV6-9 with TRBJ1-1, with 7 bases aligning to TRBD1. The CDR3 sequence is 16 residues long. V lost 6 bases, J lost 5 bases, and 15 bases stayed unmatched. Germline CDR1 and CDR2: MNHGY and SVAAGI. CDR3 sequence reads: CASRPQGRGMLTEAFF. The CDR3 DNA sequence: TGTGCCAGCAGACCACAGGGGCGGGGTATGTTAACTGAAGCTTTCTTT.

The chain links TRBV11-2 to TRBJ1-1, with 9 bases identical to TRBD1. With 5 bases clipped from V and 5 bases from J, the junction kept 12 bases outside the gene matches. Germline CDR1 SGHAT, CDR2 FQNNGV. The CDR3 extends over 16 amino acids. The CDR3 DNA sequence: TGTGCCAGCAGCGCCGGGACAGGGAGGGAGTCGACTGAAGCTTTCTTT. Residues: CASSAGTGRESTEAFF. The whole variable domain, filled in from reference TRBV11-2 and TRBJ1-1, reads EAGVAQSPRYKIIEKRQSVAFWCNPISGHATLYWYQQILGQGPKLLIQFQNNGVVDDSQLPKDRFSAERLKGVDSTLKIQPAKLEDSAVYLCASSAGTGRESTEAFFGQGTRLTVV.

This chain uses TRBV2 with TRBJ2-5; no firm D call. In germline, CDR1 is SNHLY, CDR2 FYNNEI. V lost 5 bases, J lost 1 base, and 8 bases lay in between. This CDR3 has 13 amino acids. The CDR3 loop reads CASSSLLQETQYF. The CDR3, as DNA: TGTGCCAGCAGTTCCCTCCTCCAAGAGACCCAGTACTTC.

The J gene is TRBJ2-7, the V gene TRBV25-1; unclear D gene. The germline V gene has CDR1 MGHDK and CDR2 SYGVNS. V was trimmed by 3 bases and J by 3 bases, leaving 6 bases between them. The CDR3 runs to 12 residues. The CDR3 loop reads CASSDGLYEQYV. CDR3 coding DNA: TGTGCCAGCAGTGATGGGCTCTACGAGCAGTACGTC.

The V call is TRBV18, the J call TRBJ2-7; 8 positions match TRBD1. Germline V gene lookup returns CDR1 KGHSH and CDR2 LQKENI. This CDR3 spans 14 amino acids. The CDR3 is CASSAQGASDEQYV. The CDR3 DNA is TGTGCCAGCTCAGCCCAGGGGGCCTCCGACGAGCAGTACGTC.

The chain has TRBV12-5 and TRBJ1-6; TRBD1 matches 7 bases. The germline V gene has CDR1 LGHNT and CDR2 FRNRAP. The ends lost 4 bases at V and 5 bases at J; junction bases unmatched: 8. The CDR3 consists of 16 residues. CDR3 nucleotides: TGTGCTAGTGGTTCCGTGCTGGGACAGCATAATTCACCCCTCCACTTT. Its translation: CASGSVLGQHNSPLHF. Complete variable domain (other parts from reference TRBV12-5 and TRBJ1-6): DARVTQTPRHKVTEMGQEVTMRCQPILGHNTVFWYRQTMMQGLELLAYFRNRAPLDDSGMPKDRFSAEMPDATLATLKIQPSEPRDSAVYFCASGSVLGQHNSPLHFGNGTRLTVT.

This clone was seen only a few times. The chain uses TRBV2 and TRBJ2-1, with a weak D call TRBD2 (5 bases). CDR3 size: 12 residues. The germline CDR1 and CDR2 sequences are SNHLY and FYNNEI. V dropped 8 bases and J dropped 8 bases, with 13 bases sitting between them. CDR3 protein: CASLPLADEQFF. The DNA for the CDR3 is TGTGCCAGCCTACCTCTAGCCGATGAGCAGTTCTTC. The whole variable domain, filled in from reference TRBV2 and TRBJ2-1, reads EPEVTQTPSHQVTQMGQEVILRCVPISNHLYFYWYRQILGQKVEFLVSFYNNEISEKSEIFDDQFSVERPDGSNFTLKIRSTKLEDSAMYFCASLPLADEQFFGPGTRLTVL.

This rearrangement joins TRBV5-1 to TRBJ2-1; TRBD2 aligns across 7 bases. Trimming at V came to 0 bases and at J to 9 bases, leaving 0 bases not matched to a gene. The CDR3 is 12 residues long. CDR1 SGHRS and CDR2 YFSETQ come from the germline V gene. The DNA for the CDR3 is TGCGCCAGCAGCTTGGGGGAGGGTGAGCAGTTCTTC. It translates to CASSLGEGEQFF.

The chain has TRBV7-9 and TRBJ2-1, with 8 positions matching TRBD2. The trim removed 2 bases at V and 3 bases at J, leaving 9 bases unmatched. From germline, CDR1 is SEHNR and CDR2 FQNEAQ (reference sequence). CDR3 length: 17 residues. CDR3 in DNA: TGTGCCAGCAGCTTAACGGCGGGGGGCGGTCTCTACAATGAGCAGTTCTTC. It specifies CASSLTAGGGLYNEQFF.

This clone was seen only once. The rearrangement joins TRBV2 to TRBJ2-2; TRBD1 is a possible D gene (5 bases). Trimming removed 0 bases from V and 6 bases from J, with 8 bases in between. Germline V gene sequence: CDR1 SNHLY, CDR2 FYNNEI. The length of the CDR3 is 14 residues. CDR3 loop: CASSEAGPAGELFF. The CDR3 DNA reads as TGTGCCAGCAGTGAAGCGGGGCCCGCCGGGGAGCTGTTTTTT. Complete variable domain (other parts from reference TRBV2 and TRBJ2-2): EPEVTQTPSHQVTQMGQEVILRCVPISNHLYFYWYRQILGQKVEFLVSFYNNEISEKSEIFDDQFSVERPDGSNFTLKIRSTKLEDSAMYFCASSEAGPAGELFFGEGSRLTVL.

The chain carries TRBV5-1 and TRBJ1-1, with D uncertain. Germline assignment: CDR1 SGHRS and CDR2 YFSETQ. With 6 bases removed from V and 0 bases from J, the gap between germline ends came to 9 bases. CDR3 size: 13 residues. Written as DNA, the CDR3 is TGCGCCAGCAAGGAGCCTATGAACACTGAAGCTTTCTTT. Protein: CASKEPMNTEAFF.

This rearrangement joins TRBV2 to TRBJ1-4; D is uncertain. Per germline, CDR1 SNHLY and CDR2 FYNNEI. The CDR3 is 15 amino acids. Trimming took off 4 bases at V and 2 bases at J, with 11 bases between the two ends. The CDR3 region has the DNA TGTGCCAGCAGTGGCGACCCCTGGACTAATGAAAAACTGTTTTTT. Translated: CASSGDPWTNEKLFF.

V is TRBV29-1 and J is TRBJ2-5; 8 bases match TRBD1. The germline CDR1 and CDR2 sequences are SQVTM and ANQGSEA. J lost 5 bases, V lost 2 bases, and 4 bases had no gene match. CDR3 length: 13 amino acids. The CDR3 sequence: CSVETGGWETQYF. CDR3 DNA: TGCAGCGTTGAAACAGGGGGGTGGGAGACCCAGTACTTC. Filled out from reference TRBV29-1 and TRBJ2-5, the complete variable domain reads SAVISQKPSRDICQRGTSLTIQCQVDSQVTMMFWYRQQPGQSLTLIATANQGSEATYESGFVIDKFPISRPNLTFSTLTVSNMSPEDSSIYLCSVETGGWETQYFGPGTRLLVL.

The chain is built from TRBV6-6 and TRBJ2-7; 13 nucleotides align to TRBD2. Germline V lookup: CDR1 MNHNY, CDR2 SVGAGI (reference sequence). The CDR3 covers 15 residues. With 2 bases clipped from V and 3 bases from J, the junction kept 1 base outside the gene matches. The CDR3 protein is CASSYGTSGVYEQYF. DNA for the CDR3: TGTGCCAGCAGTTACGGGACTAGCGGGGTCTACGAGCAGTACTTC.

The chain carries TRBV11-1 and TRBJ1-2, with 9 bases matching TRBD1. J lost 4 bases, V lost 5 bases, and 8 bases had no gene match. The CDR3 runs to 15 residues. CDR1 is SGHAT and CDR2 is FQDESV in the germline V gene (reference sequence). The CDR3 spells CASSNLQGAFYGYTF. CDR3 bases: TGTGCCAGCAGCAACCTACAGGGGGCCTTCTATGGCTACACCTTC.

For the CDR3, the DNA is TGTGCCACCAGCGCCGCCCCTGGAACTGAAGCTTTCTTT. Encoded protein: CATSAAPGTEAFF. The rearrangement links TRBV15 to TRBJ1-1; D unresolved. CDR1 is LNHNV and CDR2 is YYDKDF in the germline V gene (reference sequence). This CDR3 spans 13 amino acids. V shed 5 bases and J shed 5 bases, with 12 bases lying between them.

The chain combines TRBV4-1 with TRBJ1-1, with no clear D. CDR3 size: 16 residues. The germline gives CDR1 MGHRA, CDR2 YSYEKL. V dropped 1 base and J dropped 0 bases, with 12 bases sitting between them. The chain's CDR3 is CASSQVGRLMNTEAFF. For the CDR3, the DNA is TGCGCCAGCAGCCAAGTCGGTCGTCTCATGAACACTGAAGCTTTCTTT.

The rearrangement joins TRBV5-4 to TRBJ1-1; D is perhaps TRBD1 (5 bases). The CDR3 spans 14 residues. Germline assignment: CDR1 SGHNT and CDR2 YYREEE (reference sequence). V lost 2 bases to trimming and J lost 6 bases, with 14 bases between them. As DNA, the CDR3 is TGTGCCAGCAGCTTCGGACGACGGGACGCTGAAGCTTTCTTT. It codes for CASSFGRRDAEAFF.

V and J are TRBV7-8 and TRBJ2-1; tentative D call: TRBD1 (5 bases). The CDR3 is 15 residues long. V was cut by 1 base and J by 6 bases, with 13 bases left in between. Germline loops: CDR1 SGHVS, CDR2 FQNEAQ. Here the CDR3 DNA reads TGTGCCAGCAGCTTAGGGTACGTTAGGGGCAATGAGCAGTTCTTC. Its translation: CASSLGYVRGNEQFF.

The CDR3 DNA sequence: TGTGCCAGCGGTAGAGGAGGTTCCGAGCAGTACGTC. Translation gives CASGRGGSEQYV. This sequence joins TRBV13 and TRBJ2-7; maybe TRBD2 (5 bases). The CDR3 consists of 12 residues. Trimming removed 8 bases from V and 6 bases from J, with 14 bases in between. Germline assignment: CDR1 PRHDT and CDR2 FYEKMQ (reference sequence).